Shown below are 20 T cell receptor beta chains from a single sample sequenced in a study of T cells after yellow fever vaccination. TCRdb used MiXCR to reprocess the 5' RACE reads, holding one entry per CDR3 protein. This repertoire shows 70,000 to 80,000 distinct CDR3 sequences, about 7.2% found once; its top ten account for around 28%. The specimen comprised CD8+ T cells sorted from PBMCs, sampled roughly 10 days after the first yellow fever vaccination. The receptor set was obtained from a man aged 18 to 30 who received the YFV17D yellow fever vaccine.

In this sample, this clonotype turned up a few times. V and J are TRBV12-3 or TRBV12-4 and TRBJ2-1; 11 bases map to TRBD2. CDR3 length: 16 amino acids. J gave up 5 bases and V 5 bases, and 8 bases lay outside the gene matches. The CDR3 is CASSTSLAGEDNEQFF. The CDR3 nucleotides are TGTGCCAGCAGTACATCACTAGCGGGGGAGGACAATGAGCAGTTCTTC.

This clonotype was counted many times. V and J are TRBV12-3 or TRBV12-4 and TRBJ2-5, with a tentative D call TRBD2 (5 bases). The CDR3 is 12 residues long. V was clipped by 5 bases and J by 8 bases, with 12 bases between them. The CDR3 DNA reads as TGTGCCAGCAGTCCGGAGGAGATTACCCAGTACTTC. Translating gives CASSPEEITQYF.

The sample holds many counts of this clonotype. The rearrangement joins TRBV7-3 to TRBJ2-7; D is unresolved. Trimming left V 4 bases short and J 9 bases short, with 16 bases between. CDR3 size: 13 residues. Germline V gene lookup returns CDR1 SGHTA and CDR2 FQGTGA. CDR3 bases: TGTGCCAGCAGCTCCGGTCCCCAAAAAGGGCAGTACGTC. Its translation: CASSSGPQKGQYV.

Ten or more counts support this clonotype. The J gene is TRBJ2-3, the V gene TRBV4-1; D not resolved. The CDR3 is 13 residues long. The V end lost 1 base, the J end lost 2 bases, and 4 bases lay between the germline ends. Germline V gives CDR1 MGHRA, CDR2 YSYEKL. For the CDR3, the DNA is TGCGCCAGCAGCCAAGTGGCCACAGATACGCAGTATTTT. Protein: CASSQVATDTQYF.

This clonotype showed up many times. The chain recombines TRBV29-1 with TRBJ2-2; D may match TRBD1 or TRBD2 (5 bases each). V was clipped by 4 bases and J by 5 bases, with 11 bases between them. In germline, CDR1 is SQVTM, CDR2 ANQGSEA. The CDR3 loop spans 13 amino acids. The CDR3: CSVVAWTTGELFF. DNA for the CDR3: TGCAGCGTTGTAGCGTGGACAACCGGGGAGCTGTTTTTT.

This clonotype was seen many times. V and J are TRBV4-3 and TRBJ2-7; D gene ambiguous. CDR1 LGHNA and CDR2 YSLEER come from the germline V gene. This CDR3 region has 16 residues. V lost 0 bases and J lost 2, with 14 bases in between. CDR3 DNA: TGCGCCAGCAGCCAAGATATGGTTCCCCCTACCTACGAGCAGTACTTC. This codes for CASSQDMVPPTYEQYF.

CDR3 in DNA: TGTGCCAGCAGCCAAACCCCCCCGGGCAGGGGGGAAGAGCAGTACTTC. Its protein is CASSQTPPGRGEEQYF. This rearrangement joins TRBV7-9 to TRBJ2-7; D is possibly TRBD1 (7 bases). CDR1 and CDR2 (germline): SEHNR, FQNEAQ (reference sequence). The CDR3 contains 16 residues. Trimming shortened V by 5 bases and J by 7 bases, and 24 bases separated the two germline ends. The entire variable domain, with the rest obtained from reference TRBV7-9 and TRBJ2-7, is as follows: DTGVSQNPRHKITKRGQNVTFRCDPISEHNRLYWYRQTLGQGPEFLTYFQNEAQLEKSRLLSDRFSAERPKGSFSTLEIQRTEQGDSAMYLCASSQTPPGRGEEQYFGPGTRLTVT.

The CDR3 coding sequence is TGTGCCAGCAGTTTCGGACAGACAAACACTGAAGCTTTCTTT. As protein: CASSFGQTNTEAFF. This chain connects TRBV12-3 or TRBV12-4 to TRBJ1-1; tentative D call: TRBD1 (6 bases). Trimming cost V 3 bases and J 2 bases, with 10 bases left between them. The CDR3 is made up of 14 amino acids.

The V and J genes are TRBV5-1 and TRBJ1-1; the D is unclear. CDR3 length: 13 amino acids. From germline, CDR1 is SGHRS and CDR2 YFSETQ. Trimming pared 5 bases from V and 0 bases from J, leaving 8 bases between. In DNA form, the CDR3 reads TGCGCCAGCAGGGTAGAGGTGAACACTGAAGCTTTCTTT. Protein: CASRVEVNTEAFF.

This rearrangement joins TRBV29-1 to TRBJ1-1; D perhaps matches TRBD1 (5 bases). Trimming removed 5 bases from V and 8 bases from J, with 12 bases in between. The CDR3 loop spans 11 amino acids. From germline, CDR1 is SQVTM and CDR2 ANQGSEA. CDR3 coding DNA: TGCAGCGTTAAGGTGCAGGGAGAAGCTTTCTTT. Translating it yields CSVKVQGEAFF.

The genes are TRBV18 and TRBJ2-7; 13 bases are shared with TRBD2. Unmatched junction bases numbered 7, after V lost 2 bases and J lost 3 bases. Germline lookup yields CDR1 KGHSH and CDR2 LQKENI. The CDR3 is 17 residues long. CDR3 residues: CASSPSTSGGRFYEQYF. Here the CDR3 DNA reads TGTGCCAGCTCACCATCGACTAGCGGGGGGCGCTTCTACGAGCAGTACTTC.

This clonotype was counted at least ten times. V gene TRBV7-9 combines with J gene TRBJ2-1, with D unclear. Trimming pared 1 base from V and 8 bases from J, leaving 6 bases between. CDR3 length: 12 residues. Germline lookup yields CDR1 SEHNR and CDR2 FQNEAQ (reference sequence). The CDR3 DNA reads TGTGCCAGCAGCTTAGTCGAGGATGAGCAGTTCTTC. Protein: CASSLVEDEQFF. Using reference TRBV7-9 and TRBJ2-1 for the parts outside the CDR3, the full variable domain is DTGVSQNPRHKITKRGQNVTFRCDPISEHNRLYWYRQTLGQGPEFLTYFQNEAQLEKSRLLSDRFSAERPKGSFSTLEIQRTEQGDSAMYLCASSLVEDEQFFGPGTRLTVL.

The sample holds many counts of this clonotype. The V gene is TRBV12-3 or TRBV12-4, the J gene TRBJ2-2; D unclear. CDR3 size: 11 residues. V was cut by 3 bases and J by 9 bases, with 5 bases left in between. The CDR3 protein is CASSFSRELFF. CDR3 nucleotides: TGTGCCAGCAGTTTTTCCCGGGAGCTGTTTTTT.

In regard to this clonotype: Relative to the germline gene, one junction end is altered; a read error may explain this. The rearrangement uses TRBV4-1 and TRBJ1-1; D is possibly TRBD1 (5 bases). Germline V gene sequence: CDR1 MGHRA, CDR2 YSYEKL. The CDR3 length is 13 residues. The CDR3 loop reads CASGQAGWTEAFF. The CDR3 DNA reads TGCGCCAGCGGCCAAGCAGGGTGGACTGAAGCTTTCTTT.

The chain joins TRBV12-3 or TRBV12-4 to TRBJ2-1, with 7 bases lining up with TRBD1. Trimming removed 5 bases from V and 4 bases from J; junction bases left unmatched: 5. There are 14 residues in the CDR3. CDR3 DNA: TGTGCCAGCAGTGACCAACAGGGGTACAATGAGCAGTTCTTC. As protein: CASSDQQGYNEQFF.

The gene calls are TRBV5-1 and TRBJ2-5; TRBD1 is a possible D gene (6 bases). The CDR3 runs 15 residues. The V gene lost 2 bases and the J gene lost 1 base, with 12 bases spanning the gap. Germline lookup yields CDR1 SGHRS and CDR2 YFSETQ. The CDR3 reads CASSLTGFGQETQYF. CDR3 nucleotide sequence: TGCGCCAGCAGCTTAACAGGGTTCGGCCAAGAGACCCAGTACTTC.

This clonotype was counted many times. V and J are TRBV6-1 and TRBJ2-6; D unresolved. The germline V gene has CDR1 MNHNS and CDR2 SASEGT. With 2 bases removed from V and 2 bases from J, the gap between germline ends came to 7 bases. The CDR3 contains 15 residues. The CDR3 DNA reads TGTGCCAGCAGTGAACAGGCCACTGGGGCCAACGTCCTGACTTTC. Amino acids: CASSEQATGANVLTF.

The CDR3 is CASSIVGGWNEQFF. Written as DNA, the CDR3 is TGTGCCAGTAGTATTGTCGGGGGTTGGAATGAGCAGTTCTTC. This chain joins TRBV19 and TRBJ2-1; the D gene is possibly TRBD2 (6 bases). The CDR3 spans 14 residues. V shed 3 bases and J shed 7 bases, with 13 bases lying between them. Germline V gene sequence: CDR1 LNHDA, CDR2 SQIVND (reference sequence).

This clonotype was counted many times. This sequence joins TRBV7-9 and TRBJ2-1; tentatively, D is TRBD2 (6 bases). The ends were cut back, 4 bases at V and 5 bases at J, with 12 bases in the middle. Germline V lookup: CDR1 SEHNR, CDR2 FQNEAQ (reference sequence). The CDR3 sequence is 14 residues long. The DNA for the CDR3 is TGTGCCAGCAGCTGGGCGGGGAACCACAATGAGCAGTTCTTC. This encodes CASSWAGNHNEQFF.

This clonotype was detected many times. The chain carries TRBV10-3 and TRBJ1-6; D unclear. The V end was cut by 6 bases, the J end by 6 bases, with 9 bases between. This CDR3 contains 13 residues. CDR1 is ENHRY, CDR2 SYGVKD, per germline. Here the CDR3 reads CAISPGSNSPLHF. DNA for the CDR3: TGTGCCATCAGCCCGGGATCTAATTCACCCCTCCACTTT.